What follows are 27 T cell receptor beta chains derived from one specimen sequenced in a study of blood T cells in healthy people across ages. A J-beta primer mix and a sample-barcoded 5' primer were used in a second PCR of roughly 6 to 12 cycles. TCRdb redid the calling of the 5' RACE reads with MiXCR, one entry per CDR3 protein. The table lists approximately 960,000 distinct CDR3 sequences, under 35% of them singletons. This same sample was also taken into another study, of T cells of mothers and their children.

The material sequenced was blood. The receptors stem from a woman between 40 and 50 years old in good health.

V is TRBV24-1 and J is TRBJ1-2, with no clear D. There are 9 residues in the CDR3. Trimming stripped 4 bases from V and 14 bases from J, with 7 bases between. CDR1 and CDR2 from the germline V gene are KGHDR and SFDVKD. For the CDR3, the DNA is TGTGCCACCAGTGAACACCGGACCTTC. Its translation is CATSEHRTF.

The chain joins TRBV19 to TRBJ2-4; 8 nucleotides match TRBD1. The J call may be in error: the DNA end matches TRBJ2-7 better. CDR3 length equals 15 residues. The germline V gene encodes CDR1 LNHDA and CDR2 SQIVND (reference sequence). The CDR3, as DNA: TGTGCCAGTACCCCTGGACAGGGAGTGCCCTACGAGCAGTACTTC. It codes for CASTPGQGVPYEQYF.

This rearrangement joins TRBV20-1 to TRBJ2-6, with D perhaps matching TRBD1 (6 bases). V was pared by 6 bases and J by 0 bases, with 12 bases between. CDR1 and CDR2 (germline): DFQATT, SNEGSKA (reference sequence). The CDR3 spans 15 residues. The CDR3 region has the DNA TGCAGTGCACCGGACAGAGCCTCTGGGGCCAACGTCCTGACTTTC. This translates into CSAPDRASGANVLTF.

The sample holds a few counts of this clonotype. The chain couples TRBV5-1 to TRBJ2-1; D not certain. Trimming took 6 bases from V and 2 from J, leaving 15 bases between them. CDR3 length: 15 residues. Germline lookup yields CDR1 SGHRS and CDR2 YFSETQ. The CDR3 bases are TGCGCCAGCACAAACCCGCCATTCACCTACAATGAGCAGTTCTTC. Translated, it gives CASTNPPFTYNEQFF.

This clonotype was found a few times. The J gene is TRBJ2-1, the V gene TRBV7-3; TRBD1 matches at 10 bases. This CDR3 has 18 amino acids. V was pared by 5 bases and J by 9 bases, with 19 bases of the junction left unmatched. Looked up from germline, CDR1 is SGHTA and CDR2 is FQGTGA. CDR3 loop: CASSTSTEGGTGEREQFF. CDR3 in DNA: TGTGCCAGCAGCACGAGTACGGAGGGTGGGACAGGGGAGCGTGAGCAGTTCTTC.

In DNA form, the CDR3 reads TGCGCCAGCAGGGTGGGGACTAGCGGCAATGAGCAGTTCTTC. Protein product: CASRVGTSGNEQFF. The chain is built from TRBV4-3 and TRBJ2-1; TRBD2 aligns across 11 bases. V gave up 6 bases and J gave up 6 bases; unmatched junction bases: 4. The CDR3 has 14 amino acids. CDR1 is LGHNA and CDR2 is YSLEER in the germline V gene.

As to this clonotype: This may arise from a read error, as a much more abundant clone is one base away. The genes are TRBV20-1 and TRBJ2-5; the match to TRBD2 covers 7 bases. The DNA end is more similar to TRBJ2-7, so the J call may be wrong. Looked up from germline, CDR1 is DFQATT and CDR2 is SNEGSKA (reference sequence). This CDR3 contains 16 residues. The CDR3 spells CGASVPTRGSAYEQYF. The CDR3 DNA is TGCGGTGCTAGCGTACCGACTCGCGGGAGCGCCTACGAGCAGTACTTC.

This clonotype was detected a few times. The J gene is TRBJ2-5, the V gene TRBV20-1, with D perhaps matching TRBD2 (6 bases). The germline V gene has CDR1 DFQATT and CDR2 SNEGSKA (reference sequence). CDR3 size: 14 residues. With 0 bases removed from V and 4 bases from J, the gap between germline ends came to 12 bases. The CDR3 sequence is CSARDTGGRETQYF. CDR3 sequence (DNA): TGCAGTGCTAGAGATACTGGGGGGAGAGAGACCCAGTACTTC.

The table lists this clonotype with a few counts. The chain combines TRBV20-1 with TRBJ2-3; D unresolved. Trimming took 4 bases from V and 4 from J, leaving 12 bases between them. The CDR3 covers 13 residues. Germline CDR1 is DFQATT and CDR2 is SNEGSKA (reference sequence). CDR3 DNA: TGCAGTGCTAATGAAGGGAACTCAGATACGCAGTATTTT. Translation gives CSANEGNSDTQYF.

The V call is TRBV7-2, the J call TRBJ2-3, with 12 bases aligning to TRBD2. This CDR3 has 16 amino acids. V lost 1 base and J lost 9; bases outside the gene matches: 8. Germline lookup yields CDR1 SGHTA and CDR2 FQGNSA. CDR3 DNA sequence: TGTGCCAGCAGCTTAGGACCCCCTAGCGGGGGGGCGACGCAGTATTTT. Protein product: CASSLGPPSGGATQYF.

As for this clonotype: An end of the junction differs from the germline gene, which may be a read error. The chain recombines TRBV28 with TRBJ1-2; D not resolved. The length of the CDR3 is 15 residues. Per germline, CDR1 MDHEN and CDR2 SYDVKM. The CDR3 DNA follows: TGTGCCAGCAGTTTAGTCGCCACTGCTAACTATGACTACACCTTC. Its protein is CASSLVATANYDYTF.

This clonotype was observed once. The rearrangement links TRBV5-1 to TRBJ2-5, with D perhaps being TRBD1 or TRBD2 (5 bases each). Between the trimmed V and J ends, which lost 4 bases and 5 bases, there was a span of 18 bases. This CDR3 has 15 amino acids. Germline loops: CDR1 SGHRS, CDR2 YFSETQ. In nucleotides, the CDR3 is TGCGCCAGCAGCAGCACGGGGCTCACTCGGGAGACCCAGTACTTC. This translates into CASSSTGLTRETQYF.

The CDR3 loop is CASSQETPSAGAPSYGYTF. As DNA, the CDR3 is TGTGCCAGCAGCCAAGAGACTCCTTCTGCGGGGGCGCCTTCCTATGGCTACACCTTC. This sequence joins TRBV3-1 and TRBJ1-2; possibly TRBD1 for D (6 bases). CDR1 and CDR2 (germline): LGHDT, YNNKEL (reference sequence). V was shortened by 0 bases and J by 4 bases, with 24 bases between the two germline ends. The CDR3 has 19 residues.

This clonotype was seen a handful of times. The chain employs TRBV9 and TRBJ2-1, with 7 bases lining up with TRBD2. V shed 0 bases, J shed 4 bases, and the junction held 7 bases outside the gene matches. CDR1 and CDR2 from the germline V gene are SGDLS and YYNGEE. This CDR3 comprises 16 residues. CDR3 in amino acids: CASSVGGGWSYNEQFF. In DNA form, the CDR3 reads TGTGCCAGCAGCGTAGGGGGGGGATGGAGTTACAATGAGCAGTTCTTC.

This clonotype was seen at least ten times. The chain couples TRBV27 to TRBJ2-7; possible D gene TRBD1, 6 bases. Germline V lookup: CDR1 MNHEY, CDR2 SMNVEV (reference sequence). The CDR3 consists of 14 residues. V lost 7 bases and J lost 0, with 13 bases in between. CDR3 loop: CASKGVRTSYEQYF. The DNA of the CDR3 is TGTGCCAGCAAGGGGGTCAGGACCTCCTACGAGCAGTACTTC.

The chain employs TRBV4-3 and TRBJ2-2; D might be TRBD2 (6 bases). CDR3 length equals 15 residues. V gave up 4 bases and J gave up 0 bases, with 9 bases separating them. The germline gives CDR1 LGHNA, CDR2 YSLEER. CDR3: CASSRGDTNTGELFF. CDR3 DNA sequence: TGCGCCAGCAGCCGCGGGGATACGAACACCGGGGAGCTGTTTTTT.

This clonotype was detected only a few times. The CDR3 nucleotides are TGCAGCGCTAGACTAGCGGGGAACACCGGGGAGCTGTTTTTT. This codes for CSARLAGNTGELFF. This chain uses TRBV29-1 with TRBJ2-2, with TRBD2 matching 10 bases. CDR3 length: 14 amino acids. V dropped 7 bases and J dropped 1; count of bases not matched to a gene: 3. Germline V gives CDR1 SQVTM, CDR2 ANQGSEA.

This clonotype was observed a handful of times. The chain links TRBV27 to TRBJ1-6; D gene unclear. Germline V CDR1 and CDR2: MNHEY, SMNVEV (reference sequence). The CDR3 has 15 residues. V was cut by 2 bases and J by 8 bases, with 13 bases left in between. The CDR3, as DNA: TGTGCCAGCAGTTTAAACAGCATTACCCATTCACCCCTCCACTTT. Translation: CASSLNSITHSPLHF.

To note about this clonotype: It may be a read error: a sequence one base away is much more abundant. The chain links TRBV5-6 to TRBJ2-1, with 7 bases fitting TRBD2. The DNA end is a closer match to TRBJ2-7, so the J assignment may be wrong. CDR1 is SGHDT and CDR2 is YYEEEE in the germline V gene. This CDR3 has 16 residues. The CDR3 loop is CASSPPSGASYNEQYF. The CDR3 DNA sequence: TGTGCCAGCAGTCCCCCAAGCGGGGCCTCCTACAATGAGCAGTACTTC.

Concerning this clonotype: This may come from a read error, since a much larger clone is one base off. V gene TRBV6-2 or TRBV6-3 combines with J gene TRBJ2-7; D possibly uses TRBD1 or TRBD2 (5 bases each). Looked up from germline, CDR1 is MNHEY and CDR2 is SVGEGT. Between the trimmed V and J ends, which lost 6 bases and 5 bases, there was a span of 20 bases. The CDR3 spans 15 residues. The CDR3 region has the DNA TGTGCCAGCAGCGATCCGGGACGGGGTGTCCACGAGCAGTACTTC. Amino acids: CASSDPGRGVHEQYF.

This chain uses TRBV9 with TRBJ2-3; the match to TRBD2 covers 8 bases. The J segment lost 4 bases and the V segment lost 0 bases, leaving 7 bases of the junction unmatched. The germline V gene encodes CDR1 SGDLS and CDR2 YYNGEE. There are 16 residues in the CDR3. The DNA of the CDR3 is TGTGCCAGCAGCGTAGGCGTTAGCGGGGTGGCAGATACGCAGTATTTT. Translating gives CASSVGVSGVADTQYF. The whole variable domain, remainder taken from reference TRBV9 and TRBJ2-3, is DSGVTQTPKHLITATGQRVTLRCSPRSGDLSVYWYQQSLDQGLQFLIQYYNGEERAKGNILERFSAQQFPDLHSELNLSSLELGDSALYFCASSVGVSGVADTQYFGPGTRLTVL.

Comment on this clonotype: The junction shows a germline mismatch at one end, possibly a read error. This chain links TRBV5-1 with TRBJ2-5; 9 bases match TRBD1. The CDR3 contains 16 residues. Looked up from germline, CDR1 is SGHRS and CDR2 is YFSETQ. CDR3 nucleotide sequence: TGCGCCAGCAACAATACAGGGGGCTCCAGAAGGAAGACCCAGTCCTTC. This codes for CASNNTGGSRRKTQSF.

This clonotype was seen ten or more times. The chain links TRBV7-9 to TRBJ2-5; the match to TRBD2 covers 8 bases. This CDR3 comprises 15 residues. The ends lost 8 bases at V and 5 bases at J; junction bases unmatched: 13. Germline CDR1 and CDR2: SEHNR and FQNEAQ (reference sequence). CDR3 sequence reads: CASARGSGGPETQYF. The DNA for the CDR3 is TGTGCCAGCGCGCGGGGCAGCGGGGGACCGGAGACCCAGTACTTC. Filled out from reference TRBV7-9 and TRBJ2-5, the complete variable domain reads DTGVSQNPRHKITKRGQNVTFRCDPISEHNRLYWYRQTLGQGPEFLTYFQNEAQLEKSRLLSDRFSAERPKGSFSTLEIQRTEQGDSAMYLCASARGSGGPETQYFGPGTRLLVL.

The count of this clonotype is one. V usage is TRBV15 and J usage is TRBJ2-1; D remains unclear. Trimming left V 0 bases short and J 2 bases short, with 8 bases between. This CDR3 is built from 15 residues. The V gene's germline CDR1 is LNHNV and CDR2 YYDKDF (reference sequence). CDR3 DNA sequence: TGTGCCACCAGCAGAGATAAGGTTCCCTACAATGAGCAGTTCTTC. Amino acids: CATSRDKVPYNEQFF.

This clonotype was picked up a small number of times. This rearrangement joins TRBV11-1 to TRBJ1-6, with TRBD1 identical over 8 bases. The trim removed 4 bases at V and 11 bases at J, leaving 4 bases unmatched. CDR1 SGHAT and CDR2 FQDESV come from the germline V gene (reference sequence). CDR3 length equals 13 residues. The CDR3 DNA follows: TGTGCCAGCAGCTCGACAGGGGTGACACCCCTCCACTTT. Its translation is CASSSTGVTPLHF.

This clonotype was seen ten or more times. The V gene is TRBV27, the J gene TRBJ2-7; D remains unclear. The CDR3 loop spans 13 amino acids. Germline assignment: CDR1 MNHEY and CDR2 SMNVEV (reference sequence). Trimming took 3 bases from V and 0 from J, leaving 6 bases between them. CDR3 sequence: CASSFAASYEQYF. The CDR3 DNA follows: TGTGCCAGCAGTTTCGCAGCCTCCTACGAGCAGTACTTC.

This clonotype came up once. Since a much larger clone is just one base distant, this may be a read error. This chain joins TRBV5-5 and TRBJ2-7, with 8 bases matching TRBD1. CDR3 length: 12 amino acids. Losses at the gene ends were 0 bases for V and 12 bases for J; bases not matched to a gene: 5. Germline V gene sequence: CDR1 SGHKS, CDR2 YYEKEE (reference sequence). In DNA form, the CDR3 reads TGTGCCAGCAGCTTGGGAGGACAGGGTGCGTACTTC. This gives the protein CASSLGGQGAYF. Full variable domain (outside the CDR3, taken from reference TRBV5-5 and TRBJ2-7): DAGVTQSPTHLIKTRGQQVTLRCSPISGHKSVSWYQQVLGQGPQFIFQYYEKEERGRGNFPDRFSARQFPNYSSELNVNALLLGDSALYLCASSLGGQGAYFGPGTRLTVT.